Presented here are 21 T cell receptor beta chains from one specimen sequenced in a study of T cells after yellow fever vaccination. TCRdb used MiXCR to reprocess the 5' RACE reads, holding one entry per CDR3 protein. The sample has about 350,000 distinct CDR3 sequences, approximately 12% seen once. The sequencing used CD4+ T cells sorted from PBMCs, collected 15 days after the yellow fever booster vaccination. These receptors were obtained from a man younger than 35 who received the YFV17D yellow fever vaccine.

This clonotype was detected a few times. The CDR3 here is CSAPRGTPGGPAFF. CDR3 DNA: TGCAGTGCTCCTAGGGGCACACCCGGGGGACCGGCTTTCTTT. J is TRBJ1-1 and V is TRBV20-1, with D possibly TRBD1 on 5 matching bases. The CDR3 loop spans 14 amino acids. From germline, CDR1 is DFQATT and CDR2 SNEGSKA (reference sequence). Trimming took 5 bases from V and 11 from J, leaving 24 bases between them.

This clonotype occurred a few times. The rearrangement links TRBV9 to TRBJ1-1; D not resolved. Trimming shortened V by 4 bases and J by 4 bases, and 17 bases separated the two germline ends. Germline CDR1 and CDR2: SGDLS and YYNGEE. This CDR3 is built from 15 residues. In DNA, the CDR3 is TGTGCCAGCAGCTCACAGAGCACTGAACTCACTGAAGCTTTCTTT. Translating gives CASSSQSTELTEAFF.

The rearrangement uses TRBV6-5 and TRBJ1-1; D is unresolved. The CDR3 is 10 amino acids. CDR1 is MNHEY and CDR2 is SVGAGI in the germline V gene. Between the trimmed V and J ends, which lost 10 bases and 9 bases, there was a span of 12 bases. DNA of the CDR3: TGTGCCACCACAACCCCCAAAGCTTTCTTT. Amino acid sequence: CATTTPKAFF.

This clonotype was observed at least ten times. The chain carries TRBV29-1 and TRBJ2-5; D possibly corresponds to TRBD2 (6 bases). CDR1 is SQVTM, CDR2 ANQGSEA, per germline. Trimming cost V 7 bases and J 2 bases, with 8 bases left between them. This CDR3 spans 11 amino acids. CDR3 in amino acids: CSAGTQETQYF. Written as DNA, the CDR3 is TGCAGCGCCGGGACTCAAGAGACCCAGTACTTC.

The chain couples TRBV9 to TRBJ2-7, with TRBD2 as a possible D gene (5 bases). CDR1 is SGDLS and CDR2 is YYNGEE in the germline V gene. Trimming removed 4 bases at V and 1 base at J, with 12 bases between. CDR3 size: 14 residues. The CDR3 region has the DNA TGTGCCAGCAGCCAACCGACTAATTCCTACGAGCAGTACTTC. It is translated as CASSQPTNSYEQYF. The full variable domain, its missing parts supplied by reference TRBV9 and TRBJ2-7, is DSGVTQTPKHLITATGQRVTLRCSPRSGDLSVYWYQQSLDQGLQFLIQYYNGEERAKGNILERFSAQQFPDLHSELNLSSLELGDSALYFCASSQPTNSYEQYFGPGTRLTVT.

The rearrangement uses TRBV19 and TRBJ1-1; a weak D match, TRBD1 (6 bases). Germline CDR1 reads LNHDA; CDR2 reads SQIVND (reference sequence). The CDR3 is 16 residues long. V gave up 3 bases and J gave up 5 bases, with 19 bases separating them. CDR3 sequence reads: CASSILPGTRKTEAFF. The CDR3 region has the DNA TGTGCCAGTAGTATTTTGCCCGGGACAAGGAAAACTGAAGCTTTCTTT.

The chain links TRBV7-9 to TRBJ2-1; tentatively, D is TRBD1 (6 bases). The CDR3 runs 16 residues. The V gene's germline CDR1 is SEHNR and CDR2 FQNEAQ (reference sequence). The ends were cut back, 0 bases at V and 2 bases at J, with 11 bases in the middle. For the CDR3, the DNA is TGTGCCAGCAGCTTAGCGCGGCAGGGGACCTACAATGAGCAGTTCTTC. Its translation: CASSLARQGTYNEQFF.

This clonotype has only a few counts. The J gene is TRBJ2-3, the V gene TRBV7-2; D gene ambiguous. Germline lookup yields CDR1 SGHTA and CDR2 FQGNSA. The length of the CDR3 is 14 residues. V lost 3 bases and J 2 bases, leaving 9 bases between the germline ends. CDR3 in amino acids: CASSLYPVTDTQYF. The CDR3 nucleotides read TGTGCCAGCAGCTTGTACCCGGTCACAGATACGCAGTATTTT.

This chain links TRBV7-3 with TRBJ1-1, with D possibly being TRBD1 (5 bases). The CDR3 is 14 residues long. The V and J ends lost 5 bases and 1 base respectively, with 11 bases between them. Germline V gene sequence: CDR1 SGHTA, CDR2 FQGTGA. CDR3: CASSVEGWNTEAFF. CDR3 DNA: TGTGCCAGCAGCGTGGAGGGGTGGAACACTGAAGCTTTCTTT.

The genes are TRBV10-1 and TRBJ1-6, with D uncertain. The CDR3 is 14 amino acids. Germline loops: CDR1 WNHNN, CDR2 SYGVQD (reference sequence). V was clipped by 0 bases and J by 10 bases, with 10 bases between them. CDR3 amino acids: CASSESTQYSPLHF. The CDR3 DNA is TGCGCCAGCAGTGAGTCAACCCAGTACTCACCCCTCCACTTT.

This clonotype was seen more than once but under ten times. The chain recombines TRBV20-1 with TRBJ2-3, with D possibly TRBD1 on 5 matching bases. Per germline, CDR1 DFQATT and CDR2 SNEGSKA (reference sequence). This CDR3 region has 15 residues. Trimming removed 5 bases from V and 0 bases from J, with 15 bases in between. CDR3 DNA sequence: TGCAGTGCTGGTGGGGCCGGACGGAGCACAGATACGCAGTATTTT. Protein product: CSAGGAGRSTDTQYF.

The V and J genes are TRBV12-2 and TRBJ2-7; whether TRBD1, the table's D call, matches the DNA was not checked. TRBV12-2 is a documented pseudogene. This CDR3 is 15 amino acids long. The DNA of the CDR3 is TGTGCAAGTCGCTCCGACAGGGATCCTACCTACGAGCAGTACGTC. Translated: CASRSDRDPTYEQYV.

This clonotype was recorded a few times. This chain links TRBV6-6 with TRBJ1-2; D remains ambiguous. With 6 bases removed from V and 6 bases from J, the gap between germline ends came to 8 bases. The CDR3 runs 11 residues. Looked up from germline, CDR1 is MNHNY and CDR2 is SVGAGI (reference sequence). Written as DNA, the CDR3 is TGTGCCAGCAGCAGACAAGATGGCTACACCTTC. It translates to CASSRQDGYTF.

V gene TRBV11-2 combines with J gene TRBJ1-2; TRBD1 aligns across 7 bases. The CDR3 spans 13 residues. The germline V gene has CDR1 SGHAT and CDR2 FQNNGV. V shed 1 base, J shed 8 bases, and the junction held 4 bases outside the gene matches. CDR3 loop: CASSLVGQTGYTF. Here the CDR3 DNA reads TGTGCCAGCAGCTTAGTGGGACAGACGGGCTACACCTTC. The variable domain in full, completed from reference TRBV11-2 and TRBJ1-2, reads EAGVAQSPRYKIIEKRQSVAFWCNPISGHATLYWYQQILGQGPKLLIQFQNNGVVDDSQLPKDRFSAERLKGVDSTLKIQPAKLEDSAVYLCASSLVGQTGYTFGSGTRLTVV.

This clonotype has at least ten counts. The J gene is TRBJ2-7, the V gene TRBV5-1, with 7 bases fitting TRBD2. With V trimmed by 0 bases and J by 2 bases, 2 bases remained unmatched. The CDR3 is made up of 14 amino acids. The germline V gene has CDR1 SGHRS and CDR2 YFSETQ. CDR3 protein: CASSLETSPYEQYF. CDR3 in DNA: TGCGCCAGCAGCTTGGAGACTAGCCCCTACGAGCAGTACTTC.

This clonotype was picked up many times. The gene calls are TRBV28 and TRBJ2-7; 7 bases align to TRBD2. Germline V CDR1 and CDR2: MDHEN, SYDVKM. The CDR3 is made up of 15 amino acids. The junction had 16 bases not matched to a gene; V was cut back by 7 bases and J by 7 bases. This chain's CDR3 is CASNPPGEGFSEQYV. The DNA of the CDR3 is TGTGCCAGCAATCCCCCGGGGGAGGGGTTTTCAGAGCAGTACGTC.

This clonotype was counted at least ten times. V usage is TRBV5-4 and J usage is TRBJ2-3; unclear D gene. Germline lookup yields CDR1 SGHNT and CDR2 YYREEE (reference sequence). CDR3 length: 14 residues. V was cut by 2 bases and J by 0 bases, with 7 bases left in between. The CDR3 nucleotides are TGTGCCAGCAGCTTAGGCTTGAGCACAGATACGCAGTATTTT. This codes for CASSLGLSTDTQYF.

This clonotype came up a few times. The genes are TRBV6-7 and TRBJ1-4; 7 bases are a match to TRBD1. TRBV6-7 is designated an ORF whose function remains uncertain. V gave up 4 bases and J gave up 7 bases; unmatched junction bases: 9. The CDR3 is made up of 15 amino acids. The CDR3 loop reads CASSSGQARSEKLFF. The CDR3 nucleotides are TGTGCCAGCAGTTCCGGACAGGCCCGAAGTGAAAAACTGTTTTTT.

V and J are TRBV20-1 and TRBJ2-7, with 9 positions matching TRBD1. CDR3 size: 14 residues. Germline CDR1 DFQATT, CDR2 SNEGSKA (reference sequence). Losses at the gene ends were 3 bases for V and 3 bases for J; bases not matched to a gene: 6. CDR3 nucleotides: TGCAGTGCTAGTCGTTGGGACAGGGACTACGAGCAGTACTTC. This translates into CSASRWDRDYEQYF.

The chain carries TRBV7-7 and TRBJ2-1; D unresolved. Germline CDR1 reads SSHAT; CDR2 reads FNYEAQ (reference sequence). The CDR3 runs 15 residues. V gave up 3 bases and J gave up 4 bases, with 13 bases separating them. The CDR3 region is CASSLQGPEYNEQFF. The DNA for the CDR3 is TGTGCCAGCAGCTTGCAAGGACCGGAGTACAATGAGCAGTTCTTC.

J is TRBJ1-2 and V is TRBV5-1, with unresolved D. Trimming left V 2 bases short and J 2 bases short, with 13 bases between. This CDR3 is 15 amino acids long. Germline lookup yields CDR1 SGHRS and CDR2 YFSETQ. CDR3 nucleotide sequence: TGCGCCAGCAGCTTCGAATGGGCATCCAACTATGGCTACACCTTC. Translating gives CASSFEWASNYGYTF. Drawing the rest from reference TRBV5-1 and TRBJ1-2, the complete variable domain is KAGVTQTPRYLIKTRGQQVTLSCSPISGHRSVSWYQQTPGQGLQFLFEYFSETQRNKGNFPGRFSGRQFSNSRSEMNVSTLELGDSALYLCASSFEWASNYGYTFGSGTRLTVV.